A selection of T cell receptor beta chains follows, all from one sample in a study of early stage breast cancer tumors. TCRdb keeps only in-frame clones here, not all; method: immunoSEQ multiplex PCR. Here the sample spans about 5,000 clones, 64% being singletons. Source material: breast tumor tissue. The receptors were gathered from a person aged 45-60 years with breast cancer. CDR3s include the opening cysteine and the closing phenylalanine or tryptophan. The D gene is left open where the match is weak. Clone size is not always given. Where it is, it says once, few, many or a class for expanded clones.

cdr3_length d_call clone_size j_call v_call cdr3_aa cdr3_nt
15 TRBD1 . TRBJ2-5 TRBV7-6 CASSSRTGGGETQYF TGTGCCAGCAGCTCTAGGACAGGGGGCGGGGAGACCCAGTACTTC
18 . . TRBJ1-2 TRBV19 CASSPKRDVFLANYGYTF TGTGCCAGTAGTCCTAAGAGGGACGTATTCCTAGCTAACTATGGCTACACCTTC
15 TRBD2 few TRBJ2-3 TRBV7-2 CASSSSGGYADTQYF TGTGCCAGCAGCTCTAGCGGGGGGTACGCAGATACGCAGTATTTT
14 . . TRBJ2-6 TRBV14 CASSQGVGANVLTF TGTGCCAGCAGCCAAGGGGTTGGGGCCAACGTCCTGACTTTC
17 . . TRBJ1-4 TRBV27 CASSPRAGIATNEKLFF TGTGCCAGCAGCCCTCGGGCAGGGATCGCAACTAATGAAAAACTGTTTTTT
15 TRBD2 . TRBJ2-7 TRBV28 CASSLSTSGGYEQYF TGTGCCAGCAGTTTATCGACTAGCGGGGGTTACGAGCAGTACTTC
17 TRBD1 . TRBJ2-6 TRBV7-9 CASSKGQAVAGANVLTF TGTGCCAGCAGCAAAGGACAGGCGGTCGCTGGGGCCAACGTCCTGACTTTC
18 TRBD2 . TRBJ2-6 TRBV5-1 CASSWEGRFGPGANVLTF TGCGCCAGCAGCTGGGAGGGCAGATTTGGCCCTGGGGCCAACGTCCTGACTTTC
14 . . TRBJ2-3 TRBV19 CASSLYRVADTQYF TGTGCCAGTAGCCTATACAGGGTAGCAGATACGCAGTATTTT
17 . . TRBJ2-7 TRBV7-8 CASSFTGLFRGEGEQYF TGTGCCAGCAGCTTTACCGGCTTGTTTCGGGGCGAAGGGGAGCAGTACTTC
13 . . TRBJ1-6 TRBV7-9 CASSRGTNSPLHF TGTGCCAGCAGCAGGGGTACAAATTCACCCCTCCACTTT
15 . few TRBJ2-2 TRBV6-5 CASSHGGGGPGELFF TGTGCCAGCAGCCACGGCGGGGGCGGTCCCGGGGAGCTGTTTTTT
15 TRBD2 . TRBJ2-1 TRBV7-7 CASSLLAGEYNEQFF TGTGCTAGCAGCCTACTAGCGGGGGAGTACAATGAGCAGTTCTTC
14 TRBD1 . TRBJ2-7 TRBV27 CARPSTGGRYEQYF TGTGCCAGGCCGTCGACAGGGGGCAGGTACGAGCAGTACTTC